The 10 T cell receptor beta chains presented below share a single source sample, sequenced in a study of T cell responses to AZD1222 COVID-19 vaccine. Repertoires were generated with immunoSEQ multiplex PCR, while TCRdb's copy carries only in-frame clones and drops some. The sample lists 100,000 or so clones; around 90% were seen once. The material was peripheral blood, obtained on day 0 of AZD1222 vaccination. These receptors all stem from an adult in good health.

The chain links TRBV29-1 to TRBJ2-7, with TRBD1 matching over 7 bases. Losses at the gene ends were 3 bases for V and 5 bases for J; bases not matched to a gene: 10. The CDR3 is 14 residues long. CDR1 and CDR2 from the germline V gene are SQVTM and ANQGSEA. The CDR3 nucleotides are TGCAGCGTTGATGGGGTCACACAGGGGAACGAGCAGTACTTC. As protein: CSVDGVTQGNEQYF.

This clone was observed a few times. The DNA for the CDR3 is TGCGCCAGCAGCCAAGATTACGAAGGGGGGGTTTCTGGAAACACCATATATTTT. This encodes CASSQDYEGGVSGNTIYF. The chain employs TRBV4-1 and TRBJ1-3, with a weak D call TRBD1 (6 bases). Germline CDR1 and CDR2: MGHRA and YSYEKL. This CDR3 is built from 18 residues. V gave up 0 bases and J gave up 1 base, with 16 bases separating them.

The chain links TRBV25-1 to TRBJ1-4, with TRBD1 identical over 9 bases. The V gene's germline CDR1 is MGHDK and CDR2 SYGVNS. V gave up 5 bases and J gave up 3 bases; unmatched junction bases: 4. The length of the CDR3 is 15 residues. As DNA, the CDR3 is TGTGCCAGCAGTACACAGGGGGCGTCTAATGAAAAACTGTTTTTT. Translating gives CASSTQGASNEKLFF.

This clone appeared many times. DNA for the CDR3: TGTGCCAGCAGCGGGAGGGGATACTCTGGAAACACCATATATTTT. This translates into CASSGRGYSGNTIYF. The J gene is TRBJ1-3, the V gene TRBV5-6, with a tentative D call TRBD1 (5 bases). This CDR3 is 15 amino acids long. From germline, CDR1 is SGHDT and CDR2 YYEEEE. V lost 4 bases and J 0 bases, leaving 11 bases between the germline ends.

This clone was counted once. The V gene is TRBV5-5, the J gene TRBJ2-4; the D is unclear. The CDR3 is made up of 15 amino acids. The V and J ends lost 7 bases and 3 bases respectively, with 17 bases between them. Germline CDR1 is SGHKS and CDR2 is YYEKEE (reference sequence). The CDR3 here is CASAKELLSKNIQYF. The DNA of the CDR3 is TGTGCCAGCGCGAAGGAATTGCTGAGCAAAAACATTCAGTACTTC.

The chain couples TRBV7-8 to TRBJ1-5, with D unresolved. CDR1 is SGHVS and CDR2 is FQNEAQ in the germline V gene. The CDR3 covers 14 residues. V shed 5 bases and J shed 2 bases, with 10 bases lying between them. The CDR3 DNA sequence: TGTGCCAGCAGCCGATCTATGCGCAATCAGCCCCAGCATTTT. Translation gives CASSRSMRNQPQHF.

As to this clone: This sample also contains other DNA sequences that code for the same CDR3. The genes are TRBV29-1 and TRBJ1-2; D call uncertain. CDR3 length equals 12 residues. V lost 0 bases and J 4 bases, leaving 6 bases between the germline ends. Germline assignment: CDR1 SQVTM and CDR2 ANQGSEA. CDR3 region: CSVEDRGYGYTF. DNA for the CDR3: TGCAGCGTTGAAGATCGGGGCTATGGCTACACCTTC.

This clone turned up a few times. The CDR3 reads CASSLLGVGTHYEKLFF. The CDR3 DNA sequence: TGTGCCAGCAGTTTATTGGGGGTCGGGACCCACTACGAAAAACTGTTTTTT. The chain couples TRBV28 to TRBJ1-4; TRBD1 might be the D (5 bases). The ends were cut back, 1 base at V and 8 bases at J, with 20 bases in the middle. Germline lookup yields CDR1 MDHEN and CDR2 SYDVKM. This CDR3 contains 17 residues.

J is TRBJ2-5 and V is TRBV11-3; 8 nucleotides match TRBD1. With 3 bases clipped from V and 5 bases from J, the junction kept 14 bases outside the gene matches. The germline V gene has CDR1 SGHNT and CDR2 YENEEA. The CDR3 runs 17 residues. The CDR3 sequence is CASSFRRGGQVLETQYF. CDR3 DNA: TGTGCCAGCAGCTTCCGCCGTGGGGGACAGGTGTTGGAGACCCAGTACTTC.

The chain uses TRBV6-5 and TRBJ1-6; D may be TRBD1 (6 bases). The CDR3 consists of 16 residues. V was shortened by 0 bases and J by 9 bases, with 15 bases between the two germline ends. CDR1 and CDR2 from the germline V gene are MNHEY and SVGAGI. The CDR3 DNA is TGTGCCAGCAGTTACTCGACACAGGGTGGTGGTTCACCCCTCCACTTT. The encoded protein is CASSYSTQGGGSPLHF.